This T cell receptor (beta chain) was obtained from a study of human T cells and chemical hapten exposure (dated by TCRdb to the early 2020s). At the level of the whole study: Libraries were combined into a pool for sequencing, and differences in TCR yield between samples came mainly from small differences in library volumes within the pool. In alopecia patients, the study followed how the peripheral blood TCR repertoire changed in vivo over primary and secondary sensitization to diphenylcyclopropenone (DPC), a hapten. Both TCR alpha and TCR beta chains were sequenced from each blood RNA sample. Overall study outcomes, separate from this receptor: The number of TCRs above 1 in 1000 frequency did not change with DPC sensitization; there was no evidence of global repertoire structure alterations. After repeated subsampling, the strength of the expansion versus patch-test correlation and the threshold at which it became significant changed.

Interpreted using the paper, the time point label stands for: healthy volunteer bleed at 6 weeks. Total RNA was extracted from unfractionated whole blood that had been collected in Tempus Blood RNA tubes. About 5 healthy volunteers served as TCR sequencing controls and were bled at day 0, 2 weeks and 6 weeks. The library came from RACE. Sequenced using a NextSeq 500. During library preparation, unique molecular identifiers were attached to individual cDNA molecules so that TCRs could be counted in a quantitative, reproducible way. The study's own analysis went as follows. Samples had a median of roughly 98,000 TCRs, with a range from roughly 23,224 to 750,000. V, J and CDR3 annotation of the TCR reads was carried out using the Decombinator software suite. For the PS versus PT1 abundance plots, all samples were subsampled to the same number of TCRs (28,000). TCRs were defined as expanded if absent before sensitization and observed at least eight times at the 2-week time point. TCRdb trimmed public reads at Q25 via fastp, called clones via MiXCR and kept in-frame beta chains. Rows are combined by CDR3 protein, so each entry shows the most common genes and DNA. These V and J calls derive from TCRdb rather than the authors' analysis. The table for this sample lists tens of thousands of distinct CDR3 sequences; roughly 5.4% of them were counted only once. The leading ten clones occupy 9.5% to 15% of the sample.

V sheds 5 bases and J sheds 3 bases, leaving 22 bases between their ends. Based on the germline V gene, the CDR1 and CDR2 sequences are MDHEN and SYDVKM. The CDR3 measures 17 amino acids from cysteine to phenylalanine. Only the CDR3 DNA stays, 51 bases, in frame from base 1. Concerning this clonotype: The antigen it recognizes is unknown. No quality values exist for individual bases; no much larger clone is one base distant.

The receptor chain draws on TRBV28 and TRBJ1-1; TRBD1 is possibly the D segment (6 matching bases). The sequenced material came from whole blood. This TCR derives from a human donor in good health. Some clones in this sample may be carry-over from other donors' samples. The CDR3: CASSPLRTGARYTEAFF. The nucleotide sequence is given as TGTGCCAGCAGTCCACTTAGGACGGGGGCGAGGTACACTGAAGCTTTCTTT.